These T cell receptor beta chains were read from a single sample in a study of T cell responses to AZD1222 COVID-19 vaccine. Profiled with immunoSEQ multiplex PCR; TCRdb holds only in-frame clones, not every one. The table records about 110,000 clones, roughly 90% of them present only once. Sample: peripheral blood, taken on day 0 of AZD1222 vaccination. These receptors were obtained from an adult in good health. The CDR3 runs from the conserved cysteine through the conserved F or W. The D gene is left open where the match is weak. Size is omitted from some rows. Given values are once, few, many or a class for expanded clones.

V gene,clone size,J gene,CDR3 length,D gene,CDR3 protein,CDR3 DNA
TRBV2,.,TRBJ2-2,16,TRBD2,CASTERVAGATGELFF,TGTGCCAGCACCGAAAGGGTAGCGGGGGCCACCGGGGAGCTGTTTTTT
TRBV19,.,TRBJ2-6,15,.,CASSIGTSGANVLTF,TGTGCCAGTAGTATCGGGACGTCTGGGGCCAACGTCCTGACTTTC
TRBV6-1,.,TRBJ2-7,15,.,CASSELPGRTYEQYF,TGTGCCAGCAGTGAATTACCCGGTAGGACGTACGAGCAGTACTTC
TRBV7-3,.,TRBJ1-2,13,.,CASSDTGAWGYTF,TGTGCCAGCAGCGATACGGGGGCTTGGGGCTACACCTTC
TRBV29-1,.,TRBJ1-1,14,TRBD1,CSARGQGVNTEAFF,TGCAGCGCCCGAGGACAGGGTGTGAACACTGAAGCTTTCTTT
TRBV5-1,.,TRBJ1-5,15,.,CASSLGNGLNQPQHF,TGCGCCAGCAGCTTGGGGAACGGGCTAAATCAGCCCCAGCATTTT
TRBV28,.,TRBJ2-7,15,TRBD2,CASSLWTSGNYEQYF,TGTGCCAGCAGTTTATGGACTAGCGGAAACTACGAGCAGTACTTC
TRBV12-3/TRBV12-4,.,TRBJ2-7,12,.,CASSLDDGEQYF,TGTGCCAGCAGTTTAGATGACGGCGAGCAGTACTTC
TRBV21-1,.,TRBJ2-3,16,.,CASSPPGQPFKDTQYF,TGTGCCAGCAGCCCCCCAGGACAGCCTTTCAAGGATACGCAGTATTTT
TRBV12-3/TRBV12-4,once,TRBJ2-2,13,.,CASTTLGTGELFF,TGTGCCAGCACCACCTTAGGCACCGGGGAGCTGTTTTTT
TRBV7-3,.,TRBJ2-1,15,.,CASSLYAGRQNEQFF,TGTGCCAGCAGCTTATATGCGGGAAGGCAAAATGAGCAGTTCTTC
TRBV11-2,once,TRBJ1-2,15,.,CASSLEGDSAYGYTF,TGTGCCAGCAGCTTAGAGGGGGACTCCGCCTATGGCTACACCTTC
TRBV10-1,.,TRBJ2-5,12,.,CASSESRETQYF,TGCGCCAGCAGTGAGTCGAGAGAGACCCAGTACTTC
TRBV6-4,.,TRBJ2-4,16,.,CASRPPVVGSKNIQYF,TGTGCCAGCAGGCCCCCCGTGGTCGGATCCAAAAACATTCAGTACTTC
TRBV28,.,TRBJ1-1,16,.,CASSFLGGGRGSEAFF,TGTGCCAGCAGCTTCCTTGGGGGGGGTCGGGGATCTGAAGCTTTCTTT
TRBV6-2/TRBV6-3,.,TRBJ1-2,16,TRBD1,CASSYGLPGGFNGYTF,TGTGCCAGCAGTTACGGCCTCCCAGGGGGCTTTAATGGCTACACCTTC
TRBV5-5,.,TRBJ1-3,16,TRBD1,CASSFSRTGGLNTIYF,TGTGCCAGCAGCTTCTCCCGAACAGGGGGCCTGAACACCATATATTTT
TRBV28,.,TRBJ1-5,14,TRBD1,CASSPGGSNQPQHF,TGTGCCAGCAGCCCAGGGGGAAGCAATCAGCCCCAGCATTTT
TRBV5-1,.,TRBJ1-3,15,.,CASSLGGGSGNTIYF,TGCGCCAGCAGCTTGGGTGGGGGCTCTGGAAACACCATATATTTT
TRBV5-6,.,TRBJ2-7,15,TRBD2,CASSLALAGGYEQYF,TGTGCCAGCAGCTTGGCTCTAGCGGGAGGGTACGAGCAGTACTTC
TRBV7-9,.,TRBJ2-7,14,.,CASTFGVLPYEQYF,TGTGCCAGCACTTTCGGGGTACTGCCCTACGAGCAGTACTTC
TRBV6-2/TRBV6-3,.,TRBJ1-1,14,TRBD1,CASSYPTGTTEAFF,TGTGCCAGCAGTTACCCGACAGGGACGACTGAAGCTTTCTTT
TRBV30,.,TRBJ2-1,17,TRBD2,CAWSVRVSGRGYNEQFF,TGTGCCTGGAGTGTACGGGTTAGCGGGAGAGGGTACAATGAGCAGTTCTTC
TRBV7-2,once,TRBJ2-1,17,.,CASSSRGGTLYYNEQFF,TGTGCCAGCAGCTCCCGAGGCGGGACCCTTTATTACAATGAGCAGTTCTTC
TRBV5-4,.,TRBJ1-4,14,.,CASSPGTTNEKLFF,TGTGCCAGCAGTCCAGGGACTACTAATGAAAAACTGTTTTTT
TRBV28,.,TRBJ1-2,13,.,CASRTEANYGYTF,TGTGCCAGCAGAACAGAAGCTAACTATGGCTACACCTTC
TRBV9,.,TRBJ2-1,12,.,CASSVLWGEQFF,TGTGCCAGCAGCGTACTTTGGGGTGAGCAGTTCTTC
TRBV6-5,few,TRBJ2-1,15,TRBD2,CASSYSSGAYNEQFF,TGTGCCAGCAGTTACTCAAGCGGGGCCTACAATGAGCAGTTCTTC
TRBV5-6,.,TRBJ1-5,12,.,CASSSNYQPQHF,TGTGCCAGCAGCTCCAACTATCAGCCCCAGCATTTT
TRBV28,.,TRBJ1-3,15,.,CASSPGGGPGNTIYF,TGTGCCAGCAGCCCTGGGGGGGGACCTGGAAACACCATATATTTT
TRBV5-5,.,TRBJ2-7,13,TRBD2,CASTSSGKAEQYF,TGTGCCAGCACATCTAGCGGGAAAGCCGAGCAGTACTTC
TRBV2,.,TRBJ1-5,12,.,CASGRANQPQHF,TGTGCCAGCGGACGAGCAAATCAGCCCCAGCATTTT
TRBV6-5,once,TRBJ2-1,12,.,CASSSSGRGQFF,TGTGCCAGCAGTTCGTCCGGCCGTGGGCAGTTCTTC
TRBV3-1/TRBV3-2,.,TRBJ2-2,19,TRBD1,CASSRTGQGYLTNTGELFF,TGTGCCAGCAGCCGAACGGGACAGGGGTACCTTACGAACACCGGGGAGCTGTTTTTT
TRBV10-2,.,TRBJ1-3,15,.,CASYGRRTSGNTIYF,TGCGCCAGCTACGGCAGGCGGACCTCTGGAAACACCATATATTTT
TRBV19,.,TRBJ1-2,14,.,CASATPQINYGYTF,TGTGCCAGTGCTACACCTCAGATTAACTATGGCTACACCTTC
TRBV5-5,.,TRBJ1-4,16,.,CASSLNPGGTNEKLFF,TGTGCCAGCAGCTTGAACCCGGGGGGGACTAATGAAAAACTGTTTTTT
TRBV7-9,.,TRBJ2-3,14,TRBD2,CASSLSGRADTQYF,TGTGCCAGCAGCTTAAGCGGGAGAGCCGATACGCAGTATTTT
TRBV4-2,.,TRBJ2-7,14,.,CASSQVGPSYEQYF,TGTGCCAGCAGCCAAGTTGGACCCTCCTACGAGCAGTACTTC
TRBV29-1,.,TRBJ2-1,17,.,CSVEGIGSKSSYNEQFF,TGCAGCGTTGAAGGAATCGGAAGCAAAAGCTCCTACAATGAGCAGTTCTTC
TRBV30,few,TRBJ1-4,12,.,CAWSDRVEKLFF,TGTGCCTGGAGTGACAGGGTTGAAAAACTGTTTTTT
TRBV7-2,.,TRBJ1-2,15,.,CASSLGGTRGNGYTF,TGTGCCAGCAGCTTAGGAGGTACGCGAGGAAATGGCTACACCTTC